The following is a T cell receptor beta chain sequence with its context. The entry originates in a study of OX40 agonist ivuxolimab in advanced cancers. Across the study: People in dose escalation had one of these cancers: hepatocellular carcinoma, melanoma, renal cell or head and neck cancer.

Cycle 7 day 1, cycle 4 day 1, and baseline were the timepoints at which blood was sampled. Assay used: immunoSEQ multiplex PCR; TCRdb lists only in-frame clones, some missing. The sample lists about 60,000 clones; over 80% were seen once. The source of this sequence is an adult with an advanced solid tumor such as melanoma, head and neck, liver or kidney cancer. The starting material was CD4+ or CD8+ T cells sorted from blood, obtained in a trial of the OX40 agonist ivuxolimab.

CDR3 loop: CASSDGPDQPQHF. The CDR3 DNA follows: TGTGCCAGCAGTGATGGCCCCGATCAGCCCCAGCATTTT. The chain uses TRBV6-1 and TRBJ1-5; D gene ambiguous. The CDR3 extends over 13 amino acids. Germline V gene lookup returns CDR1 MNHNS and CDR2 SASEGT. V was pared by 3 bases and J by 5 bases, with 8 bases between.